This T cell receptor beta chain originates from a study of Tregs in tolerant kidney transplant recipients. Study findings and constraints: The most relevant donor-specific Treg TCRbeta repertoire apparently came from expansion with activated donor B cells.

Related graft donors supplied nonmyeloablative bone marrow transplants, and mixed chimerism was transient. Clones were sequenced by immunoSEQ multiplex PCR, and TCRdb holds only the in-frame ones, with some missing. The table for this sample gives fewer than 6,500 clones. Trimming took off 2 bases at V and 2 bases at J, with 3 bases between the two ends. This CDR3 is 12 amino acids long. Germline V lookup: CDR1 SGHAT, CDR2 FQNNGV. As concerns this clone: Antigen specificity is unknown. The read halts 3 residues ahead of the CDR3 end, with the missing end drawn from the germline J gene.

This TCR was sampled from a human patient who received a combined kidney and bone marrow transplant. Some of these T cells may belong to the graft donor. Sequenced material: CD4+ T cells from blood (PBMCs), taken approximately 15 months after the transplant. The gene calls are TRBV11-2 and TRBJ1-2, with D unclear. The sequenced part of the CDR3 DNA is TGTGCCAGCAGCTTACGGAACTATGGC. This gives the protein CASSLRNYG. The full CDR3 is CASSLRNYGYTF.